This note documents a single T cell receptor beta chain sequence. Its antigen remains undetermined. The sample holds no much larger clone one base away, and base qualities are not on file. The data derive from a study of cytomegalovirus exposure and HLA in healthy donors (dated by TCRdb to 2015 to 2018). For the study in its entirety: According to an earlier analysis of 450 to 650 of the donors, about 180 million T cells yielded 90 million to 140 million unique TCR beta sequences and roughly 280 Gb of sequence data. An early release that covered some 630 HLA-typed donors contained approximately 300 gigabases of sequencing data and approximately 85 million unique TCR sequences. Among the roughly 410 genotyped donors, approximately 82% belonged to the genetic ancestry cluster associated with self-reported Caucasian donors. The study aimed to test whether cataloging public T cell receptors could reveal signatures of past pathogen exposure. The T cell repertoires of some 700 subjects were profiled by immunosequencing and related to cytomegalovirus serostatus. A separate validation cohort of 90 to 150 different subjects was used in addition to the 666-subject first cohort. To predict cytomegalovirus infection status, the study brought together high-throughput TCR immunosequencing, statistical association of individual TCRs with disease status, and machine learning. In a later analysis, previously published TCR beta repertoires from several hundred donors were re-analyzed and high-resolution HLA genotyping was added so that TCR occurrence patterns could be studied. Rather than drawing on any new phenotypic data, the later analysis identified candidate immune exposures from TCR beta sequences and the way those sequences occurred across donors. An earlier analysis of 500 to 650 of the donors applied high-throughput TCR beta sequencing to assess whether each TCR beta V gene segment acted as functional or pseudogenic. Alongside the repertoire data, information on donor age, sex, ethnicity and CMV serostatus was compiled. A later genetic analysis took genome-wide SNP genotypes for about 60% of the roughly 670 donors and used that subset as a discovery cohort. Every repertoire in the discovery cohort had been generated on one and the same sequencing platform. HLA typing covered class I and class II loci at four-digit resolution. The number of donors typed differed by locus, with about 629-630 for A, B, C, DRB1 and DQB1, around 500 for DQA1, nearly 610 for DPA1, and over 400 for DPB1. Because of strong linkage in the cohort, roughly five DR-DQ haplotypes were treated as single units for association and clustering. Among roughly 400 genotyped donors of the cohort, an average of approximately 200,000 unique TCR beta nucleotide sequences was sequenced per donor, of which about 18% were non-productive.

Preparation of the library involved the immunoSEQ multiplex PCR assay. For the multiplex PCR, a mixture combining 60 forward primers for TCR Vbeta segments and 13 reverse primers for TCR Jbeta segments was used. Amplification of the CDR3 region of rearranged TCR beta genes was performed with a multiplex PCR assay on genomic DNA. The amplified TCR beta libraries were sequenced on the Illumina HiSeq System as 87-base-pair reads. On the study's bioinformatics: In a later analysis, about 80 million unique TCR beta chains were counted across the 500 to 850 repertoires, and about 9.9 million of these chains were shared by at least two donors. Raw reads were error-corrected and collapsed into unique sequences by a nearest-neighbor algorithm in which closely related sequences were merged to remove PCR and sequencing errors. To assign V, D and J gene segments, CDR3 sequences were aligned to IMGT reference sequences. For a sequence to be retained, a match of at least six nucleotides was required to both a V gene segment and a J gene segment. A rearrangement counted as productive if the CDR3 had no stop codons and remained in frame with V and J, and every other rearrangement counted as non-productive. Following IMGT convention, CDR3 was defined as the stretch from the second conserved V-encoded cysteine up to the conserved J-encoded phenylalanine. In an earlier analysis of around 540 of the donors, sequences lacking an unambiguous match to a single V gene segment were excluded. An earlier analysis of fewer than 650 of the donors classified V segments as functional when productive rearrangements were above 56.7% and as segregating when the standard deviation between donors was above 5%. A statistical classification framework was built for diagnosing cytomegalovirus status from the catalog of TCR beta chain sequences. V and J gene assignment, in a later analysis, came from comparing TCR nucleotide sequences with IMGT/GENE-DB human TR gene sequences. The TCRdist pipeline was used in a later analysis to assign CDR3 sequences and most-parsimonious VDJ recombination scenarios. In a later analysis, each TCR beta chain was defined by its CDR3 amino acid sequence together with its V-gene family, and reads lacking a unique V-gene family were excluded. In a later analysis, fewer than 600 highly shared, low-generation-probability nucleotide sequences were removed to address suspected cross-contamination and a sequencing artifact. A later analysis calculated a clonal expansion index for each public chain from normalized within-repertoire ranks of inferred template counts. A later analysis computed generation probabilities with a VDJ recombination model fitted to out-of-frame rearrangements, and checked the results against IGoR. In a later analysis, TCR-TCR, TCR-HLA and TCR-CMV co-occurrence was scored with hypergeometric tests, and a repertoire-size bias correction was applied to TCR pairs. In a later analysis, false discovery rates were estimated by permuting HLA or CMV assignments 20 times. In a later analysis, co-occurring TCRs were grouped with DBSCAN, and TCRdist sequence similarity was added when clustering was performed within HLA-allele-positive subsets. Repertoires with fewer than 30,000 or more than 120,000 public chains were left out of co-occurrence clustering, as were about five repertoires with anomalous nucleotide sharing. This is the immuneACCESS table as TCRdb keeps it, with only in-frame sequences that have V and J called. A part of the clones is gone; compared with another copy, unresolved V genes explain less than half, and the rest is unexplained. The DNA gave D and trimming, while V, J and clone size come from that table. The sample includes about 150,000 clones, with about 75% observed a single time. Of the sample, 1.7% falls within the top ten clones.

The germline V gene supplies CDR1 MNHEY and CDR2 SVGAGI. V loses 3 bases, J loses 3 bases, and the germline ends lie 12 bases apart. CDR3 length: 14 amino acids, cysteine to phenylalanine. Only the CDR3 DNA is retained, 42 bases long and in frame from the first base. Broader findings and caveats from the paper: According to the authors, the approach could potentially be generalized to other disease states and immunological phenotypes. According to a later genetic analysis, donors in an Asian-associated ancestry cluster had fewer N-insertions in productive TCRs than the approximately 700-donor mean. Roughly uniform sequencing depth across donors was assumed in presence/absence analyses, although this assumption may not hold. Linkage disequilibrium might explain the correlated functional status among segregating V segments, but an unknown experimental factor could not be excluded. A later genetic analysis associated a missense DCLRE1C variant with V-gene and J-gene trimming of TCR beta chains, and an independent cohort replicated the association. The earlier analysis of 450 to 700 of the donors excluded some 15 rarely observed V segments, including chromosome 9 orphons, because counts were too low. In a later analysis, HLA-associated TCR beta chains showed more clonal expansion and lower generation probabilities than non-associated chains that were equally common. According to a later analysis, most CMV-associated TCR beta chains appeared to be HLA-restricted, and the HLA associations seemed to be driven largely by CMV exposure. The only immune exposure information available for the cohort was CMV serostatus. Some IMGT-functional V segments, including TRBV6-2 and TRBV6-3, could not be told apart with the 87-base-pair reads, so those segments were excluded. In a later analysis, TCR association rates were found to vary across HLA loci, with the most associated TCRs seen for DRB1 alleles and the fewest for HLA-C alleles. In a later analysis, several top co-occurrence clusters were reported to appear linked to parvovirus B19, influenza, CMV and Epstein-Barr virus. While some public TCRs were present in many individuals, most TCR sequences turned up only very rarely across donors. A cluster of highly shared sequence variants was judged likely to be a technical artifact of the sequencing pipeline. In vitro tests confirmed that a few of the cytomegalovirus-associated TCR beta chains recognize cytomegalovirus antigens. Because some donors lacked HLA typing at each locus, the association tests relied only on the typed subset. The classifier was reported to diagnose cytomegalovirus status with high specificity and sensitivity in both the original cohort and the validation cohort. A further reported finding was that TCR beta sequences accurately predicted the HLA-A and HLA-B alleles for most subjects in the first cohort. Strong co-occurrence of HLA alleles, especially DR and DQ, made assigning TCR associations to individual alleles difficult. In an earlier analysis of 450 to 750 of the donors, most TCR beta V segments appeared in productive rearrangements about 87% or about 30% of the time, broadly matching IMGT annotations. A total of 150 to 200 TCR beta chains were listed by the study as associated with cytomegalovirus. Specific HLA alleles were associated with over 15,000 TCR beta sequences at a false discovery rate of 0.05 in a later analysis. The cohort was sequenced for TCR beta chains only, and without alpha or paired-chain data the features that could be detected were limited.

The cohort consisted of 600 or so healthy bone marrow donors. All cohort members were sampled while nominally healthy, although unrecorded immune exposures were likely present. The donor was CMV seronegative and was included in the group of a few hundred seronegative cohort members. A peripheral blood sample was collected from each donor, and TCR beta sequencing was performed on peripheral blood mononuclear cells. The Qiagen DNeasy Blood Extraction Kit was used to extract genomic DNA from the blood cell samples. The sequencing input was PBMCs. The receptor was isolated from a woman in her thirties in good health and CMV-seronegative. The chain is made from TRBV6-5 and TRBJ2-7, with an unclear D gene assignment. The nucleotide sequence is given as TGTGCCAGCAGTTATCTCGAAACATTCTACGAGCAGTACTTC. The encoded protein is CASSYLETFYEQYF.